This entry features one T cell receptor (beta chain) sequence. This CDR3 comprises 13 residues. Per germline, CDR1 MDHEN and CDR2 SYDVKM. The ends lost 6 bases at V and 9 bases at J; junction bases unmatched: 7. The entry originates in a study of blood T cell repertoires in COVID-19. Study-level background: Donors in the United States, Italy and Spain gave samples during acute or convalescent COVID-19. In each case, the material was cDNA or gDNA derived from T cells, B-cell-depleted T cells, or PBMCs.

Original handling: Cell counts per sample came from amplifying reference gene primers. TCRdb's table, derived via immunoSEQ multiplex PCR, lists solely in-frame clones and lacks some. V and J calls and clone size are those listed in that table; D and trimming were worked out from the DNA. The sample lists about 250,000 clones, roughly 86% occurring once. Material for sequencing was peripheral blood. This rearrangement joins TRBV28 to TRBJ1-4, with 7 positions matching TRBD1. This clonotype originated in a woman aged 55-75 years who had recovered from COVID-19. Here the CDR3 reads CASRPPGQQKLFF. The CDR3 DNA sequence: TGTGCCAGCAGACCCCCGGGACAGCAAAAACTGTTTTTT.